These 12 T cell receptor beta chains came from one sample sequenced in a study of lymphopenia after photon versus proton radiotherapy. Only in-frame clones appear in the TCRdb table, and some are missing; sequencing was by immunoSEQ multiplex PCR. The sample contains 150,000 to 200,000 clones, about 85% of which appear only once. The source was peripheral blood, collected from a patient treated with photon-based radiotherapy. The receptors were sampled from a man over 45 with gastric cancer.

In regard to this clone: Sequence at one end of the junction differs from germline and may be a read error. The rearrangement uses TRBV7-2 and TRBJ2-7, with a possible D match to TRBD2 (5 bases). Germline CDR1 SGHTA, CDR2 FQGNSA. The CDR3 spans 15 residues. CDR3 nucleotides: TGTGCCAGCAGCTTAACCCAATTTATGATGAGCACCGGGGACTTC. Translated, it gives CASSLTQFMMSTGDF.

V is TRBV20-1 and J is TRBJ2-7; D gene ambiguous. CDR3 length: 11 amino acids. Per germline, CDR1 DFQATT and CDR2 SNEGSKA (reference sequence). Deletions cut 6 bases from V and 3 bases from J, with 9 bases between. CDR3 loop: CSAPRSYEQYF. The CDR3 DNA follows: TGCAGTGCCCCAAGGAGCTACGAGCAGTACTTC.

The J gene is TRBJ2-1, the V gene TRBV5-1, with D possibly being TRBD1 (6 bases). The V end lost 3 bases, the J end lost 6 bases, and 13 bases lay between the germline ends. Germline CDR1 and CDR2: SGHRS and YFSETQ. There are 14 residues in the CDR3. CDR3 residues: CASSSGQPGNEQFF. CDR3 nucleotides: TGCGCCAGCAGCTCGGGACAACCGGGCAATGAGCAGTTCTTC.

The count of this clone is one. This chain links TRBV27 with TRBJ1-5; D is perhaps TRBD1 (6 bases). Trimming stripped 8 bases from V and 4 bases from J, with 9 bases between. The CDR3 is 12 amino acids. The germline gives CDR1 MNHEY, CDR2 SMNVEV (reference sequence). For the CDR3, the DNA is TGTGCCAGCTCAACAGGGAATCAGCCCCAGCATTTT. It translates to CASSTGNQPQHF.

In DNA form, the CDR3 reads TGTGCCAGCAGCCAAGTTCGGGGTAAGAGCGAGCAGTACTTC. This translates into CASSQVRGKSEQYF. V and J are TRBV14 and TRBJ2-7; TRBD2 is a possible D gene (5 bases). This CDR3 region has 14 residues. Germline V lookup: CDR1 SGHDN, CDR2 FVKESK. Trimming shortened V by 1 base and J by 6 bases, and 13 bases separated the two germline ends.

This clone appeared many times. The V and J genes are TRBV28 and TRBJ1-2; D gene uncertain. This CDR3 is built from 11 residues. Between the trimmed V and J ends, which lost 4 bases and 5 bases, there was a span of 5 bases. Per the germline V gene, CDR1 is MDHEN and CDR2 is SYDVKM. The CDR3 region has the DNA TGTGCCAGCAGTTCGTTGTATGGCTACACCTTC. Its protein product is CASSSLYGYTF.

The genes are TRBV19 and TRBJ1-1; TRBD1 aligns across 9 bases. Trimming at V came to 4 bases and at J to 3 bases, leaving 3 bases not matched to a gene. In germline, CDR1 is LNHDA, CDR2 SQIVND (reference sequence). There are 14 residues in the CDR3. This CDR3 reads CASSKQGADTEAFF. Here the CDR3 DNA reads TGTGCCAGTAGTAAACAGGGGGCGGACACTGAAGCTTTCTTT.

The J gene is TRBJ1-2, the V gene TRBV30; D is undetermined. V was cut by 0 bases and J by 1 base, with 6 bases left in between. The CDR3 length is 13 residues. CDR1 GTSNPN and CDR2 SVGIG come from the germline V gene (reference sequence). In DNA form, the CDR3 reads TGTGCCTGGAGTGTGCTAATTAACTATGGCTACACCTTC. Amino acid sequence: CAWSVLINYGYTF.

The chain couples TRBV25-1 to TRBJ2-1, with D maybe TRBD1 (7 bases). Between the trimmed V and J ends, which lost 4 bases and 3 bases, there was a span of 16 bases. This CDR3 is 16 amino acids long. Per the germline V gene, CDR1 is MGHDK and CDR2 is SYGVNS. The CDR3, as DNA: TGTGCCAGCAGTGCCGGGGGCAGGGGGATCTACAATGAGCAGTTCTTC. This codes for CASSAGGRGIYNEQFF.

The genes are TRBV7-6 and TRBJ2-2, with D unresolved. V was shortened by 2 bases and J by 4 bases, with 8 bases between the two germline ends. The CDR3 length is 14 residues. From germline, CDR1 is SGHVS and CDR2 FNYEAQ. CDR3 in amino acids: CASSLQASTGELFF. The CDR3 nucleotides read TGTGCCAGCAGCTTACAGGCTTCCACCGGGGAGCTGTTTTTT.

The V gene is TRBV29-1, the J gene TRBJ2-7; D is ambiguous. The CDR3 runs to 14 residues. The V end was cut by 4 bases, the J end by 1 base, with 14 bases between. Germline V gene data show CDR1 as SQVTM and CDR2 as ANQGSEA. The CDR3: CSVVELRNSYEQYF. CDR3 coding DNA: TGCAGCGTTGTGGAGCTGAGAAATTCCTACGAGCAGTACTTC.

V is TRBV9 and J is TRBJ2-5; 15 bases line up with TRBD2. The CDR3 loop spans 19 amino acids. Germline V lookup: CDR1 SGDLS, CDR2 YYNGEE. V lost 0 bases and J lost 1; bases outside the gene matches: 7. The CDR3 is CASSVAPWGLAGGQETQYF. The CDR3 nucleotides read TGTGCCAGCAGCGTAGCCCCTTGGGGACTAGCGGGGGGCCAAGAGACCCAGTACTTC. The variable domain in full, completed from reference TRBV9 and TRBJ2-5, reads DSGVTQTPKHLITATGQRVTLRCSPRSGDLSVYWYQQSLDQGLQFLIQYYNGEERAKGNILERFSAQQFPDLHSELNLSSLELGDSALYFCASSVAPWGLAGGQETQYFGPGTRLLVL.